The clone carrying this TCR beta chain was detected only a few times. The antigen is not known. This entry comes from a study of T cell repertoires in cytomegalovirus infection. Study overall: Matching HLA type, along with CMV infection, was indicated by public TCR beta signatures.

MiXCR was run by TCRdb on the reads, yielding one entry per CDR3 protein. This table holds 750,000 to 950,000 distinct CDR3 sequences, about 27% found once. The V gene's germline CDR1 is KGHDR and CDR2 SFDVKD. The CDR3 is 19 residues long. V shed 3 bases and J 2 bases; nucleotides not matched to a gene: 12. This chain connects TRBV24-1 to TRBJ2-3; TRBD2 aligns across 11 bases. The source was cultured CD8+ T cells from PBMCs, collected from culture after CMV antigen stimulation. This clonotype was obtained from a human donor in good health (CMV status not recorded). Some clones in this sample may be carry-over from other donors' samples. The CDR3, as DNA: TGTGCCACCAGTGATCCCCTAGCGGGGGGCCTACAAAACACAGATACGCAGTATTTT. The encoded protein is CATSDPLAGGLQNTDTQYF.